The 26 T cell receptor beta chains given below trace back to one sample, sequenced in a study of human T cells and chemical hapten exposure. TCRdb analysed the RACE reads with MiXCR anew, one entry per CDR3 protein. The sample shows around 130,000 distinct CDR3 sequences, around 8.3% of them seen only once. Time point indicated: healthy volunteer bleed at 2 weeks. Blood, whole and unfractionated, served as the source for total RNA extraction. Input material: whole blood. Source of these receptors: a male donor in good health. Some clones in this sample may be carry-over from other donors' samples.

This clonotype occurred many times. The chain employs TRBV20-1 and TRBJ1-2; D not certain. V was cut by 5 bases and J by 3 bases, with 7 bases left in between. This CDR3 is 11 amino acids long. Germline-derived CDR1 and CDR2 are DFQATT and SNEGSKA (reference sequence). CDR3 loop: CSAHSDYGYTF. CDR3 in DNA: TGCAGTGCTCATTCCGACTATGGCTACACCTTC.

This clonotype was seen repeatedly, ten times or more. The rearrangement joins TRBV6-1 to TRBJ2-7; a possible D gene is TRBD2 (6 bases). From germline, CDR1 is MNHNS and CDR2 SASEGT. Trimming took 3 bases from V and 6 from J, leaving 15 bases between them. The CDR3 extends over 14 amino acids. In DNA form, the CDR3 reads TGTGCCAGCAGTGAGCGGGGACCAGGTATCGAGCAGTACTTC. It yields the protein CASSERGPGIEQYF.

This clonotype was counted at least ten times. This chain connects TRBV28 to TRBJ2-1; 7 nucleotides match TRBD2. The CDR3 has 16 residues. V gave up 10 bases and J gave up 3 bases; unmatched junction bases: 15. Germline V gene sequence: CDR1 MDHEN, CDR2 SYDVKM. The CDR3 here is CATLGPLGLYYNEQFF. CDR3 DNA: TGTGCCACCCTCGGACCTCTGGGACTATACTACAATGAGCAGTTCTTC. Full variable domain (rest looked up from reference TRBV28 and TRBJ2-1): DVKVTQSSRYLVKRTGEKVFLECVQDMDHENMFWYRQDPGLGLRLIYFSYDVKMKEKGDIPEGYSVSREKKERFSLILESASTNQTSMYLCATLGPLGLYYNEQFFGPGTRLTVL.

Concerning this clonotype: This may stem from a read error, because a much larger clone lies one nucleotide away. The chain employs TRBV4-1 and TRBJ2-1; 9 positions match TRBD2. With the DNA end fitting TRBJ2-7 better, the J assignment may be wrong. Per germline, CDR1 MGHRA and CDR2 YSYEKL. The CDR3 runs to 16 residues. The CDR3 DNA sequence: TGCGCCAGCAGCCAAGATCTAGCGGGATACAACAATGAGCAGTACTTC. Translating it yields CASSQDLAGYNNEQYF.

This clonotype occurred a few times. The chain carries TRBV5-1 and TRBJ2-3, with 11 bases aligning to TRBD1. Germline V gene data show CDR1 as SGHRS and CDR2 as YFSETQ. After removal of 4 bases from V and 1 base from J, the junction contained 11 bases not matched to a gene. This CDR3 has 18 amino acids. The CDR3 DNA reads TGCGCCAGCAGCCCAAGTCCCGGGACAGGGGGAGGCACAGATACGCAGTATTTT. Its translation is CASSPSPGTGGGTDTQYF.

The V gene is TRBV29-1, the J gene TRBJ2-5; D gene ambiguous. Germline lookup yields CDR1 SQVTM and CDR2 ANQGSEA. Trimming cost V 3 bases and J 7 bases, with 12 bases left between them. The CDR3 extends over 12 amino acids. The CDR3 region is CSVEQAPGTQYF. DNA of the CDR3: TGCAGCGTTGAGCAGGCCCCGGGGACCCAGTACTTC. Variable domain in full (rest from reference TRBV29-1 and TRBJ2-5): SAVISQKPSRDICQRGTSLTIQCQVDSQVTMMFWYRQQPGQSLTLIATANQGSEATYESGFVIDKFPISRPNLTFSTLTVSNMSPEDSSIYLCSVEQAPGTQYFGPGTRLLVL.

The V and J genes are TRBV6-5 and TRBJ1-1; a weak D match, TRBD1 (5 bases). The length of the CDR3 is 13 residues. Trimming took 8 bases from V and 0 from J, leaving 10 bases between them. Germline-derived CDR1 and CDR2 are MNHEY and SVGAGI. As DNA, the CDR3 is TGTGCCAGCCGACAGCTCATGAACACTGAAGCTTTCTTT. It specifies CASRQLMNTEAFF.

The chain joins TRBV10-3 to TRBJ2-1; 8 nucleotides agree with TRBD2. The CDR3 totals 16 residues. The germline V gene encodes CDR1 ENHRY and CDR2 SYGVKD. Losses at the gene ends were 7 bases for V and 2 bases for J; bases not matched to a gene: 10. CDR3 DNA: TGTGCCATCAACCGGGAGGGCCAAGGGACCTACAATGAGCAGTTCTTC. Amino acid sequence: CAINREGQGTYNEQFF.

This clonotype turned up a few times. The CDR3 DNA follows: TGTGCCAGCAGGGGTGTGGGCTACACCTTC. Amino acids: CASRGVGYTF. The chain carries TRBV7-2 and TRBJ1-2; no clear D gene. Deletions cut 6 bases from V and 8 bases from J, with 7 bases between. The CDR3 is 10 amino acids. The V gene's germline CDR1 is SGHTA and CDR2 FQGNSA.

The chain couples TRBV10-3 to TRBJ2-3; TRBD1 might be the D (6 bases). CDR3 length: 15 amino acids. From germline, CDR1 is ENHRY and CDR2 SYGVKD. Trimming removed 0 bases from V and 1 base from J, with 8 bases in between. CDR3 residues: CAISESRQGTDTQYF. The CDR3, as DNA: TGTGCCATCAGTGAGTCTCGACAGGGCACAGATACGCAGTATTTT.

In the case of this clonotype: At one end, the junction sequence differs from germline, possibly due to a read error. The chain combines TRBV14 with TRBJ2-7, with 8 bases identical to TRBD1. Germline V gene sequence: CDR1 SGHDN, CDR2 FVKESK. The CDR3 sequence is 15 residues long. The CDR3 coding sequence is TGTGCCAGCAGCCACCGACAGGGGCCTTCCTACGAGCAGAACTTC. It encodes CASSHRQGPSYEQNF.

The table lists this clonotype with a few counts. The V gene is TRBV10-3, the J gene TRBJ2-7, with 13 bases identical to TRBD2. The CDR3 runs 19 residues. CDR1 is ENHRY, CDR2 SYGVKD, per germline. V shed 6 bases, J shed 3 bases, and the junction held 17 bases outside the gene matches. CDR3 loop: CAIREGTSGVKAPFYEQYF. The CDR3 DNA is TGTGCCATCAGGGAAGGGACTAGCGGGGTTAAGGCGCCCTTCTACGAGCAGTACTTC.

This clonotype was detected a few times. This chain connects TRBV7-9 to TRBJ1-6; D not certain. Trimming removed 0 bases from V and 10 bases from J, with 28 bases in between. The CDR3 is 20 residues long. Germline assignment: CDR1 SEHNR and CDR2 FQNEAQ (reference sequence). The CDR3 loop reads CASSLADHSQARDSGSPLHF. For the CDR3, the DNA is TGTGCCAGCAGCTTAGCTGACCACAGCCAGGCGAGAGATTCTGGGTCACCCCTCCACTTT.

The chain uses TRBV27 and TRBJ2-2, with no clear D. Germline V CDR1 and CDR2: MNHEY, SMNVEV (reference sequence). V lost 2 bases, J lost 3 bases, and 7 bases lay in between. The CDR3 length is 14 residues. CDR3 coding DNA: TGTGCCAGCAGTTTAAACGTGGACACCGGGGAGCTGTTTTTT. Translating gives CASSLNVDTGELFF.

There are a few counts of this clonotype. The rearrangement links TRBV5-1 to TRBJ2-7; TRBD1 might be the D (6 bases). The CDR3 extends over 14 amino acids. Trimming took 0 bases from V and 5 from J, leaving 12 bases between them. In germline, CDR1 is SGHRS, CDR2 YFSETQ. The CDR3 sequence is CASSLGQGRNEQYF. The CDR3 nucleotides are TGCGCCAGCAGCTTGGGTCAGGGGCGCAACGAGCAGTACTTC.

This rearrangement joins TRBV7-9 to TRBJ2-7, with D possibly being TRBD1 (7 bases). The CDR3 runs to 15 residues. Germline V gene lookup returns CDR1 SEHNR and CDR2 FQNEAQ (reference sequence). Trimming removed 3 bases at V and 2 bases at J, with 14 bases between. CDR3 amino acids: CASSLQGGTTYEQYF. Written as DNA, the CDR3 is TGTGCCAGCAGCTTGCAGGGGGGAACCACCTACGAGCAGTACTTC.

The V gene is TRBV5-6, the J gene TRBJ1-3, with TRBD1 identical over 7 bases. Germline V CDR1 and CDR2: SGHDT, YYEEEE. The CDR3 is 15 amino acids. The V segment lost 5 bases and the J segment 2 bases; nucleotides outside the gene matches: 7. CDR3 bases: TGTGCCAGCAGGCCCAGGGGGTATACTGGAAACACCATATATTTT. The encoded protein is CASRPRGYTGNTIYF. Looking up the rest from reference TRBV5-6 and TRBJ1-3 gives the full variable domain: DAGVTQSPTHLIKTRGQQVTLRCSPKSGHDTVSWYQQALGQGPQFIFQYYEEEERQRGNFPDRFSGHQFPNYSSELNVNALLLGDSALYLCASRPRGYTGNTIYFGEGSWLTVV.

The table lists this clonotype with a few counts. This chain joins TRBV6-1 and TRBJ2-5; D is tentatively TRBD1 or TRBD2 (5 bases each). V was clipped by 1 base and J by 2 bases, with 8 bases between them. Germline loops: CDR1 MNHNS, CDR2 SASEGT. CDR3 length: 14 amino acids. CDR3 sequence (DNA): TGTGCCAGCAGTGAAGACGGGACGCAAGAGACCCAGTACTTC. It encodes CASSEDGTQETQYF.

This clonotype came up a few times. The gene calls are TRBV18 and TRBJ1-1; unclear D gene. The V end lost 0 bases, the J end lost 1 base, and 6 bases lay between the germline ends. Per the germline V gene, CDR1 is KGHSH and CDR2 is LQKENI. The CDR3 runs 14 residues. The CDR3 region has the DNA TGTGCCAGCTCACCACCCGGCCAGAACACTGAAGCTTTCTTT. This codes for CASSPPGQNTEAFF.

The chain recombines TRBV4-2 with TRBJ2-1; D ambiguous. Germline-derived CDR1 and CDR2 are LGHNA and YNFKEQ. With 0 bases removed from V and 6 bases from J, the gap between germline ends came to 6 bases. The CDR3 sequence is 13 residues long. CDR3 loop: CASSQDLSNEQFF. CDR3 DNA: TGTGCCAGCAGCCAAGATTTGTCCAATGAGCAGTTCTTC.

This clonotype was recorded at least ten times. The chain has TRBV29-1 and TRBJ1-1, with D unclear. The germline V and J ends were trimmed by 1 base and 8 bases, with 11 bases remaining between them. Germline assignment: CDR1 SQVTM and CDR2 ANQGSEA. The length of the CDR3 is 12 residues. The CDR3 sequence: CSVEGGTAEAFF. The CDR3 DNA follows: TGCAGCGTTGAAGGAGGTACTGCGGAAGCTTTCTTT. The full variable domain, in which reference TRBV29-1 and TRBJ1-1 provide the parts outside the CDR3, is SAVISQKPSRDICQRGTSLTIQCQVDSQVTMMFWYRQQPGQSLTLIATANQGSEATYESGFVIDKFPISRPNLTFSTLTVSNMSPEDSSIYLCSVEGGTAEAFFGQGTRLTVV.

This clonotype has more than one count but fewer than ten. V usage is TRBV19 and J usage is TRBJ2-3; D is possibly TRBD1 (6 bases). Deletions cut 3 bases from V and 5 bases from J, with 12 bases between. The germline gives CDR1 LNHDA, CDR2 SQIVND (reference sequence). CDR3 size: 14 residues. The CDR3 reads CASSMGTGLDTQYF. CDR3 DNA sequence: TGTGCCAGTAGTATGGGTACAGGGCTAGATACGCAGTATTTT.

This clonotype was counted a single time. The junction departs from the called germline gene at one end, perhaps through a read error. J is TRBJ1-6 and V is TRBV6-1, with a possible D match to TRBD1 (6 bases). The CDR3 is made up of 18 amino acids. In germline, CDR1 is MNHNS, CDR2 SASEGT. CDR3 nucleotide sequence: TGTGCCAGCAGTGAAAGGGGAAGGGGGATCAATTTGGATTCACTCCTCCACTTT. Amino acids: CASSERGRGINLDSLLHF.

This clonotype was counted many times. The chain couples TRBV27 to TRBJ1-1; 8 bases line up with TRBD1. V was pared by 4 bases and J by 6 bases, with 7 bases of the junction left unmatched. This CDR3 is 14 amino acids long. CDR1 and CDR2 from the germline V gene are MNHEY and SMNVEV (reference sequence). The CDR3 coding sequence is TGTGCCAGCAGTTCAGGACAGGGTTTGGCTGAAGCTTTCTTT. Its protein is CASSSGQGLAEAFF.

This chain links TRBV4-1 with TRBJ1-1, with 12 positions matching TRBD1. After removal of 2 bases from V and 1 base from J, the junction contained 11 bases not matched to a gene. The CDR3 totals 19 residues. Looked up from germline, CDR1 is MGHRA and CDR2 is YSYEKL. In nucleotides, the CDR3 is TGCGCCAGCAGCCAATATTTCCGGGACAGGGGGCTAGAGAACACTGAAGCTTTCTTT. This translates into CASSQYFRDRGLENTEAFF.

V is TRBV12-3 or TRBV12-4 and J is TRBJ1-5; weak D call: TRBD1 (6 bases). Between the trimmed V and J ends, which lost 6 bases and 3 bases, there was a span of 18 bases. The CDR3 spans 16 residues. The CDR3 DNA follows: TGTGCCAGCAGCCAGTGGAGGGGGATGTACAATCAGCCCCAGCATTTT. It specifies CASSQWRGMYNQPQHF.